These 20 T cell receptor beta chains came from one sample sequenced in a study of immune evolution from preneoplasia to lung adenocarcinoma. TCRdb's table, derived via immunoSEQ multiplex PCR, lists solely in-frame clones and lacks some. Of approximately 9,000 clones in the sample, around 76% were seen once. What was sequenced was FFPE minimally invasive lung adenocarcinoma tissue. Receptors were obtained from a person aged 65 to 85 with lung adenocarcinoma.

This chain uses TRBV14 with TRBJ1-4; 8 nucleotides match TRBD1. Looked up from germline, CDR1 is SGHDN and CDR2 is FVKESK. The CDR3 is made up of 13 amino acids. V dropped 6 bases and J dropped 8; count of bases not matched to a gene: 5. In DNA form, the CDR3 reads TGTGCCAGCAGAAGGACAGGGACCGAAAAACTGTTTTTT. It codes for CASRRTGTEKLFF.

The chain links TRBV25-1 to TRBJ1-2; D ambiguous. Germline assignment: CDR1 MGHDK and CDR2 SYGVNS. The CDR3 sequence is 12 residues long. V lost 1 base, J lost 7 bases, and 7 bases lay in between. DNA of the CDR3: TGTGCCAGCAGTGAATCGGGGTTTGGCTACACCTTC. Its translation: CASSESGFGYTF.

The V gene is TRBV7-3, the J gene TRBJ2-5; D is unresolved. This CDR3 is 15 amino acids long. Trimming pared 6 bases from V and 2 bases from J, leaving 16 bases between. Germline values: CDR1 SGHTA, CDR2 FQGTGA. CDR3 coding DNA: TGTGCCAGCAGTCTATTTTCGGGCCCTCAAGAGACCCAGTACTTC. Protein: CASSLFSGPQETQYF.

The V and J genes are TRBV19 and TRBJ2-7, with D perhaps TRBD1 (6 bases). Deletions cut 9 bases from V and 4 bases from J, with 22 bases between. From germline, CDR1 is LNHDA and CDR2 SQIVND (reference sequence). This CDR3 region has 15 residues. The CDR3 protein is CASQRGLGAGYEQYF. Written as DNA, the CDR3 is TGTGCCAGCCAGAGAGGTTTGGGGGCTGGGTACGAGCAGTACTTC.

This chain connects TRBV6-1 to TRBJ2-5; TRBD2 matches at 10 bases. The CDR3 covers 16 residues. CDR1 and CDR2 from the germline V gene are MNHNS and SASEGT. V lost 3 bases, J lost 1 base, and 5 bases stayed unmatched. CDR3 bases: TGTGCCAGCAGTGATTCCCTAGCGGGGGTCCAAGAGACCCAGTACTTC. It is translated as CASSDSLAGVQETQYF.

This chain uses TRBV18 with TRBJ2-5; possibly TRBD2 for D (5 bases). CDR3 size: 15 residues. Trimming removed 2 bases from V and 2 bases from J, with 12 bases in between. Germline assignment: CDR1 KGHSH and CDR2 LQKENI. The CDR3 sequence: CASSPNSAGQETQYF. The CDR3 nucleotides are TGTGCCAGCTCACCAAATTCGGCGGGTCAAGAGACCCAGTACTTC.

The chain combines TRBV5-1 with TRBJ2-1, with D tentatively TRBD2 (6 bases). The germline V and J ends were trimmed by 2 bases and 5 bases, with 14 bases remaining between them. CDR1 is SGHRS, CDR2 YFSETQ, per germline. The CDR3 is 15 amino acids. CDR3 protein: CASSFGPAGDNEQFF. The DNA of the CDR3 is TGCGCCAGCAGCTTCGGTCCAGCGGGCGACAATGAGCAGTTCTTC.

A single count supports this clone. The chain links TRBV30 to TRBJ1-6, with D perhaps matching TRBD1 (5 bases). Germline V gives CDR1 GTSNPN, CDR2 SVGIG (reference sequence). CDR3 length: 12 residues. With 3 bases removed from V and 9 bases from J, the gap between germline ends came to 9 bases. The CDR3 loop reads CAWRGARSPLHF. The DNA of the CDR3 is TGTGCCTGGAGAGGGGCTCGTTCACCCCTCCACTTT. Filled out from reference TRBV30 and TRBJ1-6, the complete variable domain reads SQTIHQWPATLVQPVGSPLSLECTVEGTSNPNLYWYRQAAGRGLQLLFYSVGIGQISSEVPQNLSASRPQDRQFILSSKKLLLSDSGFYLCAWRGARSPLHFGNGTRLTVT.

The rearrangement links TRBV27 to TRBJ2-1; 14 bases map to TRBD2. CDR3 size: 19 residues. With 5 bases clipped from V and 0 bases from J, the junction kept 9 bases outside the gene matches. Germline V gene sequence: CDR1 MNHEY, CDR2 SMNVEV (reference sequence). CDR3 in DNA: TGTGCCAGCAGTCGCCGGGGACTAGCGGGAGATATCTCCTACAATGAGCAGTTCTTC. Translation: CASSRRGLAGDISYNEQFF.

DNA for the CDR3: TGTGCCAGCAGCGGGGCTGCTTCGGCCCAGCATTTT. Its translation is CASSGAASAQHF. This sequence joins TRBV5-6 and TRBJ1-5; D may be TRBD1 (5 bases). This CDR3 is 12 amino acids long. Trimming took off 4 bases at V and 11 bases at J, with 13 bases between the two ends. Looked up from germline, CDR1 is SGHDT and CDR2 is YYEEEE.

The rearrangement links TRBV5-4 to TRBJ1-1; tentative D call: TRBD1 (5 bases). The CDR3 sequence is 14 residues long. The V end lost 4 bases, the J end lost 1 base, and 11 bases lay between the germline ends. Germline CDR1 reads SGHNT; CDR2 reads YYREEE (reference sequence). The CDR3 reads CASSTTGRNTEAFF. CDR3 DNA sequence: TGTGCCAGCAGCACCACGGGACGGAACACTGAAGCTTTCTTT.

The chain has TRBV7-6 and TRBJ2-3; 7 nucleotides match TRBD2. This CDR3 comprises 16 residues. With 2 bases clipped from V and 0 bases from J, the junction kept 5 bases outside the gene matches. From germline, CDR1 is SGHVS and CDR2 FNYEAQ. The CDR3 loop reads CASSLLTSPSTDTQYF. The CDR3 DNA reads TGTGCCAGCAGCTTATTGACTAGCCCTAGCACAGATACGCAGTATTTT.

The chain couples TRBV30 to TRBJ2-3; perhaps D is TRBD1 or TRBD2 (5 bases each). The CDR3 is 13 residues long. Looked up from germline, CDR1 is GTSNPN and CDR2 is SVGIG (reference sequence). The V end lost 3 bases, the J end lost 6 bases, and 13 bases lay between the germline ends. CDR3 residues: CAWSLGRRDTQYF. The CDR3, as DNA: TGTGCCTGGAGCTTGGGACGTCGCGATACGCAGTATTTT.

The chain links TRBV6-5 to TRBJ2-7; 11 nucleotides match TRBD2. Trimming took 6 bases from V and 7 from J; bases not matched to a gene: 11. The CDR3 has 15 amino acids. Looked up from germline, CDR1 is MNHEY and CDR2 is SVGAGI. CDR3: CASSSLAGGTREQYF. CDR3 DNA sequence: TGTGCCAGCAGCTCCTTAGCGGGGGGGACCCGAGAGCAGTACTTC.

The chain combines TRBV29-1 with TRBJ1-2, with D possibly matching TRBD1 (6 bases). Trimming pared 6 bases from V and 4 bases from J, leaving 18 bases between. From germline, CDR1 is SQVTM and CDR2 ANQGSEA. This CDR3 has 14 residues. Here the CDR3 reads CSVEGRGQFYGYTF. The CDR3 DNA reads TGCAGCGTGGAGGGTCGGGGGCAGTTCTATGGCTACACCTTC.

The rearrangement links TRBV7-8 to TRBJ1-1, with unresolved D. CDR3 length equals 12 residues. Per the germline V gene, CDR1 is SGHVS and CDR2 is FQNEAQ. V lost 1 base, J lost 11 bases, and 11 bases lay in between. CDR3 nucleotides: TGTGCCAGCAGCTTAGATGGTATAGAGGCTTTCTTT. As protein: CASSLDGIEAFF.

The chain recombines TRBV6-1 with TRBJ2-7; D is unclear. CDR1 MNHNS and CDR2 SASEGT come from the germline V gene. V was cut by 1 base and J by 5 bases, with 9 bases left in between. This CDR3 has 13 amino acids. CDR3 amino acids: CASSEGVGNEQYF. The CDR3 DNA sequence: TGTGCCAGCAGTGAAGGGGTGGGGAACGAGCAGTACTTC.

The chain employs TRBV27 and TRBJ2-5, with 7 bases fitting TRBD1. The CDR3 is 16 amino acids. Germline assignment: CDR1 MNHEY and CDR2 SMNVEV (reference sequence). The junction had 13 bases not matched to a gene; V was cut back by 6 bases and J by 3 bases. The CDR3 reads CASRTGPGGTKETQYF. The CDR3 DNA reads as TGTGCCAGCAGGACAGGGCCAGGGGGTACTAAAGAGACCCAGTACTTC.

This chain links TRBV15 with TRBJ2-1; TRBD1 might be the D (5 bases). Deletions cut 0 bases from V and 10 bases from J, with 13 bases between. The CDR3 covers 14 residues. The germline CDR1 and CDR2 sequences are LNHNV and YYDKDF (reference sequence). The DNA for the CDR3 is TGTGCCACCAGCAGAGACGCCAGGGCAGCCGAGCAGTTCTTC. Its protein is CATSRDARAAEQFF.

Here the CDR3 DNA reads TGTGCCAGCAGCGGTTCAGGAAATGAGCAGTTCTTC. It is translated as CASSGSGNEQFF. V usage is TRBV9 and J usage is TRBJ2-1; D is uncertain. The CDR3 is made up of 12 amino acids. Germline CDR1 reads SGDLS; CDR2 reads YYNGEE. The V end was cut by 3 bases, the J end by 7 bases, with 8 bases between.